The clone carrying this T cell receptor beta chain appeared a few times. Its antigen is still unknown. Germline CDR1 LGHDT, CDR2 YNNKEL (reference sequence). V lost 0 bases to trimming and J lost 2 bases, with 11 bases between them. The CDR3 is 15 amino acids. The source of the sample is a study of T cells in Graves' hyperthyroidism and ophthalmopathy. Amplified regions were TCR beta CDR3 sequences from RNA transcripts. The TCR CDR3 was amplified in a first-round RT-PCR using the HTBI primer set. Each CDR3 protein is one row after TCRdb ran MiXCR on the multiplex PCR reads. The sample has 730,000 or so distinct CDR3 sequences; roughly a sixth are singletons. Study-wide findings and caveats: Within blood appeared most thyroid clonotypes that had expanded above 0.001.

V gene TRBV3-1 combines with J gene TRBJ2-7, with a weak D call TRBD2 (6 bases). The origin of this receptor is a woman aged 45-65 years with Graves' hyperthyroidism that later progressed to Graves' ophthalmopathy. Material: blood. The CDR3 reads CASSQDPGVTYEQYF. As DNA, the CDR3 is TGTGCCAGCAGCCAAGATCCGGGGGTGACCTACGAGCAGTACTTC.